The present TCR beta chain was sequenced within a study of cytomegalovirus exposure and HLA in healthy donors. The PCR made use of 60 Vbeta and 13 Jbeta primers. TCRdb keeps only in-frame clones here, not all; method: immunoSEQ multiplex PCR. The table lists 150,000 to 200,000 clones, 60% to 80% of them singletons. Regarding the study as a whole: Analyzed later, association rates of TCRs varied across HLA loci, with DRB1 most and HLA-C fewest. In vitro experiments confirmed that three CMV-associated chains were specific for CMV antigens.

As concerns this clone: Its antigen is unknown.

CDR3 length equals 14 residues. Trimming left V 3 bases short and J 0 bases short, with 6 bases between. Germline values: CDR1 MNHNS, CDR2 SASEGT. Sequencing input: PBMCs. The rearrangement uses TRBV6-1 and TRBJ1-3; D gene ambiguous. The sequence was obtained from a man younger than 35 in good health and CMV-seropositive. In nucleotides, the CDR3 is TGTGCCAGCAGTGAGCCGGTCTCTGGAAACACCATATATTTT. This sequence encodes CASSEPVSGNTIYF.